Below, 15 T cell receptor beta chains from the same sample are listed, as sequenced in a study of T cell responses to AZD1222 COVID-19 vaccine. Sequenced by immunoSEQ multiplex PCR; TCRdb stores in-frame clones only, minus some. The profile shows 110,000 or so clones, 70% to 90% of them singletons. Specimen: peripheral blood, collected 28 days after the second AZD1222 dose. These receptors all stem from an adult who received the AZD1222 COVID-19 vaccine.

The chain joins TRBV5-5 to TRBJ1-4; 7 bases are a match to TRBD1. CDR3 size: 14 residues. Germline values: CDR1 SGHKS, CDR2 YYEKEE (reference sequence). With V trimmed by 4 bases and J by 0 bases, 0 bases remained unmatched. CDR3 nucleotide sequence: TGTGCCAGCAGCCAGGGGGCAACTAATGAAAAACTGTTTTTT. Translation: CASSQGATNEKLFF.

The rearrangement links TRBV5-1 to TRBJ1-2; maybe TRBD1 (5 bases). The CDR3 extends over 11 amino acids. The ends were cut back, 7 bases at V and 14 bases at J, with 18 bases in the middle. Per the germline V gene, CDR1 is SGHRS and CDR2 is YFSETQ. Written as DNA, the CDR3 is TGCGCCAGCCGAAACCGGGGCTGGTGGACCTTC. Translating gives CASRNRGWWTF.

The rearrangement uses TRBV25-1 and TRBJ2-3; 10 bases are a match to TRBD2. V dropped 0 bases and J dropped 0; count of bases not matched to a gene: 6. Germline loops: CDR1 MGHDK, CDR2 SYGVNS. CDR3 size: 18 residues. For the CDR3, the DNA is TGTGCCAGCAGTGAATATTTCCCTAGCGGGGGTAGCACAGATACGCAGTATTTT. It is translated as CASSEYFPSGGSTDTQYF.

The V call is TRBV19, the J call TRBJ1-1, with D perhaps TRBD1 (5 bases). This CDR3 comprises 12 residues. The germline V gene encodes CDR1 LNHDA and CDR2 SQIVND (reference sequence). V was shortened by 7 bases and J by 3 bases, with 9 bases between the two germline ends. CDR3 DNA sequence: TGTGCCAGTAAAGACAGCCACACTGAAGCTTTCTTT. It yields the protein CASKDSHTEAFF.

In its sample, this clone was seen once. The V call is TRBV5-1, the J call TRBJ1-4; D might be TRBD1 (6 bases). Germline V gene sequence: CDR1 SGHRS, CDR2 YFSETQ. V was trimmed by 4 bases and J by 7 bases, leaving 17 bases between them. The CDR3 has 15 residues. CDR3: CASSIEGHRGEKLFF. The CDR3 DNA reads TGCGCCAGCAGCATAGAGGGACACCGGGGTGAAAAACTGTTTTTT.

This chain uses TRBV30 with TRBJ1-1; perhaps TRBD1 as D (5 bases). The V and J ends lost 0 bases and 6 bases respectively, with 11 bases between them. Germline V gene data show CDR1 as GTSNPN and CDR2 as SVGIG (reference sequence). There are 13 residues in the CDR3. Here the CDR3 reads CAWSVLQGSEAFF. CDR3 sequence (DNA): TGTGCCTGGAGTGTACTTCAGGGCTCTGAAGCTTTCTTT. The full variable domain, completed using reference TRBV30 and TRBJ1-1, is SQTIHQWPATLVQPVGSPLSLECTVEGTSNPNLYWYRQAAGRGLQLLFYSVGIGQISSEVPQNLSASRPQDRQFILSSKKLLLSDSGFYLCAWSVLQGSEAFFGQGTRLTVV.

The chain employs TRBV4-2 and TRBJ1-5; unclear D gene. V was shortened by 3 bases and J by 2 bases, with 8 bases between the two germline ends. Germline CDR1 reads LGHNA; CDR2 reads YNFKEQ. The CDR3 totals 14 residues. CDR3 region: CASSHPQGNQPQHF. In nucleotides, the CDR3 is TGTGCCAGCAGCCATCCCCAGGGCAATCAGCCCCAGCATTTT.

The chain recombines TRBV15 with TRBJ1-1, with D possibly matching TRBD1 (6 bases). Trimming took off 1 base at V and 6 bases at J, with 21 bases between the two ends. The length of the CDR3 is 17 residues. Germline CDR1 and CDR2: LNHNV and YYDKDF (reference sequence). The CDR3 region has the DNA TGTGCCACCAGCAGAGGCCTACAGGGATTGGTACTTCCTGAAGCTTTCTTT. It encodes CATSRGLQGLVLPEAFF.

The chain employs TRBV29-1 and TRBJ2-7; D may correspond to TRBD1 or TRBD2 (5 bases each). CDR1 is SQVTM and CDR2 is ANQGSEA in the germline V gene. V was pared by 7 bases and J by 6 bases, with 16 bases between. This CDR3 has 12 residues. CDR3 nucleotide sequence: TGCAGCGGTGGGGGTGGTCAGAGCGAGCAGTACTTC. Residues: CSGGGGQSEQYF.

V usage is TRBV19 and J usage is TRBJ1-5; D remains unclear. Germline CDR1 reads LNHDA; CDR2 reads SQIVND (reference sequence). Deletions cut 7 bases from V and 0 bases from J, with 13 bases between. The CDR3 consists of 15 residues. CDR3 nucleotides: TGTGCCAGTACTCTTAGCGGAAATAGCAATCAGCCCCAGCATTTT. This encodes CASTLSGNSNQPQHF.

This chain connects TRBV6-2 or TRBV6-3 to TRBJ1-1; TRBD1 might be the D (5 bases). Germline assignment: CDR1 MNHEY and CDR2 SVGEGT. V was trimmed by 2 bases and J by 1 base, leaving 8 bases between them. This CDR3 contains 14 residues. The CDR3 loop reads CASSYGDRNTEAFF. The CDR3, as DNA: TGTGCCAGCAGTTACGGTGACAGGAACACTGAAGCTTTCTTT.

The rearrangement uses TRBV6-2 or TRBV6-3 and TRBJ2-2; tentative D call: TRBD1 (6 bases). The CDR3 covers 15 residues. Germline V CDR1 and CDR2: MNHEY, SVGEGT. Trimming left V 2 bases short and J 6 bases short, with 13 bases between. CDR3 in amino acids: CASSYTGWAPGELFF. In nucleotides, the CDR3 is TGTGCCAGCAGTTACACAGGGTGGGCCCCCGGGGAGCTGTTTTTT.

This clone was seen just once. The CDR3 loop reads CASRPGGESYEQYF. The DNA for the CDR3 is TGTGCCAGCAGACCGGGGGGGGAAAGCTACGAGCAGTACTTC. The chain has TRBV28 and TRBJ2-7, with 8 bases aligning to TRBD2. V lost 6 bases, J lost 3 bases, and 7 bases stayed unmatched. The CDR3 is 14 residues long. Germline CDR1 reads MDHEN; CDR2 reads SYDVKM.

The rearrangement uses TRBV4-1 and TRBJ1-3; 7 bases are shared with TRBD1. The CDR3 totals 15 residues. The junction had 3 bases not matched to a gene; V was cut back by 3 bases and J by 1 base. The germline gives CDR1 MGHRA, CDR2 YSYEKL. The CDR3 DNA reads as TGCGCCAGCAGCCAGACAGGGTGGTCTGGAAACACCATATATTTT. Translating it yields CASSQTGWSGNTIYF.

The chain carries TRBV7-8 and TRBJ1-4; 8 positions match TRBD1. The CDR3 runs 16 residues. The V and J ends lost 1 base and 8 bases, in that order; junction bases with no gene match: 9. CDR1 is SGHVS, CDR2 FQNEAQ, per germline. The CDR3 DNA reads as TGTGCCAGCAGCTTAGAGGGGGACAGGCGAGGGGAAAAACTGTTTTTT. Its protein product is CASSLEGDRRGEKLFF.